What follows are 14 T cell receptor beta chains derived from one specimen sequenced in a study of cytomegalovirus exposure and HLA in healthy donors (dated by TCRdb to between 2016 and 2019). Libraries came from the immunoSEQ multiplex PCR assay. A mixture of 60 forward primers for TCR Vbeta segments and 13 reverse primers for TCR Jbeta segments was used in the multiplex PCR. TCRdb holds this immuneACCESS table with in-frame rearrangements only. Some clones are missing; in checked studies, unresolved V genes explain under half, and the rest has no known cause. This sample has around 180,000 clones in its table, and about 77% of those were observed once. The ten largest clones add up to 2.4% of the sample. The sample taken for sequencing was PBMCs. The receptors stem from a man aged 55 to 70 in good health and CMV-seronegative.

The rearrangement links TRBV7-9 to TRBJ2-2; TRBD1 aligns across 8 bases. The ends lost 4 bases at V and 1 base at J; junction bases unmatched: 8. This CDR3 has 17 amino acids. CDR1 SEHNR and CDR2 FQNEAQ come from the germline V gene (reference sequence). The CDR3 reads CASSSWTGWVNTGELFF. The CDR3 DNA reads TGTGCCAGCAGCTCGTGGACAGGGTGGGTGAACACCGGGGAGCTGTTTTTT. The full variable domain, with the rest looked up from reference TRBV7-9 and TRBJ2-2, is DTGVSQNPRHKITKRGQNVTFRCDPISEHNRLYWYRQTLGQGPEFLTYFQNEAQLEKSRLLSDRFSAERPKGSFSTLEIQRTEQGDSAMYLCASSSWTGWVNTGELFFGEGSRLTVL.

The chain couples TRBV29-1 to TRBJ2-1, with 11 positions matching TRBD1. Germline values: CDR1 SQVTM, CDR2 ANQGSEA. The V segment lost 6 bases and the J segment 4 bases; nucleotides outside the gene matches: 11. This CDR3 region has 16 residues. The CDR3 bases are TGCAGCGTAGCTTACGGGACAGGGGGTAGGTACAATGAGCAGTTCTTC. Encoded protein: CSVAYGTGGRYNEQFF.

The chain combines TRBV11-3 with TRBJ2-1, with D maybe TRBD2 (7 bases). V was pared by 1 base and J by 8 bases, with 15 bases between. The germline gives CDR1 SGHNT, CDR2 YENEEA. The CDR3 loop spans 15 amino acids. CDR3 DNA sequence: TGTGCCAGCAGCTTAGGGCCGCGGGGGCCCGATGAGCAGTTCTTC. Translating it yields CASSLGPRGPDEQFF.

The V call is TRBV29-1, the J call TRBJ2-1, with D possibly TRBD1 on 7 matching bases. Germline CDR1 reads SQVTM; CDR2 reads ANQGSEA. The CDR3 totals 15 residues. The germline V and J ends were trimmed by 2 bases and 2 bases, with 13 bases remaining between them. The CDR3 sequence: CSVESAGGPYNEQFF. The CDR3 DNA sequence: TGCAGCGTTGAATCGGCAGGGGGGCCCTACAATGAGCAGTTCTTC.

Comment on this clone: Compared with germline, one end of the junction differs, possibly owing to a read error. The CDR3: CASSPLAGVPDTQYF. CDR3 coding DNA: TGTGCTAGCAGCCCACTAGCGGGGGTTCCAGATACGCAGTATTTT. The gene calls are TRBV7-7 and TRBJ2-3; 11 bases map to TRBD2. The V gene's germline CDR1 is SSHAT and CDR2 FNYEAQ (reference sequence). The length of the CDR3 is 15 residues.

A single count supports this clone. This chain connects TRBV11-2 to TRBJ2-3; D gene ambiguous. V was pared by 1 base and J by 6 bases, with 14 bases between. The CDR3 is made up of 15 amino acids. The V gene's germline CDR1 is SGHAT and CDR2 FQNNGV. The CDR3 bases are TGTGCCAGCAGCTTAGCGTTCGGAGCGATCGATACGCAGTATTTT. It specifies CASSLAFGAIDTQYF.

The chain employs TRBV5-6 and TRBJ2-6; no definite D call. From germline, CDR1 is SGHDT and CDR2 YYEEEE. V shed 0 bases and J shed 1 base, with 5 bases lying between them. This CDR3 is built from 15 residues. CDR3 coding DNA: TGTGCCAGCAGCTTGGTCGAGTCTGGGGCCAACGTCCTGACTTTC. It specifies CASSLVESGANVLTF. Full variable domain (remainder filled in from reference TRBV5-6 and TRBJ2-6): DAGVTQSPTHLIKTRGQQVTLRCSPKSGHDTVSWYQQALGQGPQFIFQYYEEEERQRGNFPDRFSGHQFPNYSSELNVNALLLGDSALYLCASSLVESGANVLTFGAGSRLTVL.

The CDR3 sequence: CASSTRRSSSGNTIYF. In nucleotides, the CDR3 is TGTGCCAGTAGTACCCGCCGTAGCAGTTCTGGAAACACCATATATTTT. This rearrangement joins TRBV19 to TRBJ1-3; D not certain. V was cut by 4 bases and J by 1 base, with 14 bases left in between. The germline CDR1 and CDR2 sequences are LNHDA and SQIVND (reference sequence). CDR3 length: 16 residues.

The rearrangement joins TRBV7-8 to TRBJ1-1; no definite D call. Germline CDR1 is SGHVS and CDR2 is FQNEAQ. The ends were cut back, 5 bases at V and 4 bases at J, with 23 bases in the middle. The CDR3 contains 17 residues. The CDR3 DNA follows: TGTGCCAGCAGCCCTCGTCGTGGGCTCCGGGGAAGCACTGAAGCTTTCTTT. It codes for CASSPRRGLRGSTEAFF.

V is TRBV11-2 and J is TRBJ1-1; D may be TRBD1 (5 bases). The CDR3 totals 13 residues. The V gene lost 0 bases and the J gene lost 10 bases, with 12 bases spanning the gap. The germline CDR1 and CDR2 sequences are SGHAT and FQNNGV. As DNA, the CDR3 is TGTGCCAGCAGCTTAGAGGGGGTGCGGGGAGCTTTCTTT. Encoded protein: CASSLEGVRGAFF.

This clone was seen more than once but under ten times. This chain joins TRBV19 and TRBJ1-1; 7 bases line up with TRBD1. Germline V gene data show CDR1 as LNHDA and CDR2 as SQIVND (reference sequence). Trimming at V came to 4 bases and at J to 4 bases, leaving 12 bases not matched to a gene. The CDR3 runs 16 residues. The CDR3 nucleotides read TGTGCCAGTAGTAGAGGAGACACAGGGGCGGGCACTGAAGCTTTCTTT. Translation gives CASSRGDTGAGTEAFF.

The chain carries TRBV19 and TRBJ2-3, with 8 bases fitting TRBD2. There are 14 residues in the CDR3. Looked up from germline, CDR1 is LNHDA and CDR2 is SQIVND (reference sequence). V trimming: 4 bases; J trimming: 4 bases; junction bases outside the gene matches: 4. This CDR3 is CASSRYSGADTQYF. Written as DNA, the CDR3 is TGTGCCAGTAGTAGATATAGCGGGGCAGATACGCAGTATTTT.

V usage is TRBV29-1 and J usage is TRBJ2-7, with TRBD2 matching over 16 bases. The CDR3 totals 16 residues. Germline CDR1 is SQVTM and CDR2 is ANQGSEA. J gave up 6 bases and V 0 bases, and 5 bases lay outside the gene matches. CDR3: CSVEEGLAGGPVEQYF. In nucleotides, the CDR3 is TGCAGCGTTGAAGAGGGACTAGCGGGAGGGCCGGTCGAGCAGTACTTC.

This clone was recorded once. This rearrangement joins TRBV5-1 to TRBJ2-1; 8 bases fit TRBD2. This CDR3 is built from 15 residues. With V trimmed by 5 bases and J by 0 bases, 4 bases remained unmatched. Germline V gene sequence: CDR1 SGHRS, CDR2 YFSETQ. CDR3 DNA sequence: TGCGCCAGCAGGGTTAGCGGGACCTCCTACAATGAGCAGTTCTTC. This encodes CASRVSGTSYNEQFF.